This TCR beta chain was recorded in a study of blood T cell repertoires in COVID-19. Overall study: Donors in the United States, Italy and Spain gave samples during acute or convalescent COVID-19. PBMCs, B-cell-depleted T cells, or T cells provided the cDNA or gDNA that made up the material.

This table comes from immunoSEQ multiplex PCR, and its TCRdb copy is limited to in-frame clones, with some not included. The sample has under 200,000 clones, roughly 85% seen once. Participants were aged about 18 to 89 years, lived in some 23 US areas, and enrolled virtually. Each participant's cohort was designated according to participant-reported clinical history. This CDR3 is 15 amino acids long. Trimming took off 5 bases at V and 3 bases at J, with 17 bases between the two ends. Per germline, CDR1 LGHDT and CDR2 YNNKEL (reference sequence). This clonotype originated in a woman between 70 and 85 years old in a cohort exposed to, infected with or recovered from COVID-19 (not recorded which). This chain uses TRBV3-1 (or the pseudogene TRBV3-2) with TRBJ2-7, with D possibly being TRBD1 (6 bases). The sample comprised PBMCs or T cells enriched from blood (not recorded which). CDR3 protein: CASSSARGSYYEQYF. CDR3 coding DNA: TGTGCCAGCAGCTCGGCGAGGGGGAGTTACTACGAGCAGTACTTC.